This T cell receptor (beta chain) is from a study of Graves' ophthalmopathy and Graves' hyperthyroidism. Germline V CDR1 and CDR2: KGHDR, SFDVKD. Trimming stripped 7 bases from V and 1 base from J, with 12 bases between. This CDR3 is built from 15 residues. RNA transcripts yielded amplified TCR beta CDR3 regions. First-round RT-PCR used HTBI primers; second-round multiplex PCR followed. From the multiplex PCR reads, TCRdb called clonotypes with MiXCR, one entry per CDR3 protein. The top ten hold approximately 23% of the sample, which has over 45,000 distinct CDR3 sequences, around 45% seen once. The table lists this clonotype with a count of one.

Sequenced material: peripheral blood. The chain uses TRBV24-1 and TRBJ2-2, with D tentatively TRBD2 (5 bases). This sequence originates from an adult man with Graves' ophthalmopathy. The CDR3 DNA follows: TGTGCCACCAGGGACCCGGCGGGGAACACCGGGGAGCTGTTTTTT. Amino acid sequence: CATRDPAGNTGELFF.